The T cell receptor beta chain described here comes from a study of shared clonotypes between healthy human individuals. Turning to the study itself: Ranging from 18 to 49 in age, donors were a couple of women and three men.

Germline V lookup: CDR1 SGHTA, CDR2 FQGNSA. The CDR3 is 15 amino acids. V lost 3 bases and J 2 bases, leaving 11 bases between the germline ends. Original handling: ImmunoSEQ supplied junction-only sequences lacking quality scores, so filtering was different. The data were produced by immunoSEQ multiplex PCR, yet TCRdb's version contains in-frame clones alone and is incomplete. V and J calls and clone size are those listed in that table; D and trimming were worked out from the DNA. The sample lists 2 million to 3 million clones; 80% to 95% were seen once. General study findings and limits: About 5% was the fraction of naive CD4 clonotypes found shared across a few donors.

With regard to this clone: Antigen specificity is unknown.

V usage is TRBV7-2 and J usage is TRBJ2-1, with D hard to call. The sequenced sample consisted of naive CD4+ T cells from PBMCs. Subset indicated: CD45RA+ positively selected. The sequence came from a man in his late teens or twenties in good health. Some clones in this sample may be carry-over from other donors' samples. The CDR3 sequence is CASSLKTSTYNEQFF. DNA of the CDR3: TGTGCCAGCAGCTTGAAAACCTCAACCTACAATGAGCAGTTCTTC.